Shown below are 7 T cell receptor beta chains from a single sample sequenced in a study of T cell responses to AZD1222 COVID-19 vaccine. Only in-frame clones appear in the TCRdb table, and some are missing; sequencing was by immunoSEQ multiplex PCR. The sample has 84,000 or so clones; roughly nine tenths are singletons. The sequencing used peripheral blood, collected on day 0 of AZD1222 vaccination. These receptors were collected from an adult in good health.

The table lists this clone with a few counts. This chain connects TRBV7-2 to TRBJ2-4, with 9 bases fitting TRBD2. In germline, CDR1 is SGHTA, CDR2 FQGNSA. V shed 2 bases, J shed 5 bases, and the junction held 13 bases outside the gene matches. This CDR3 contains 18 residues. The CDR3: CASSLKYGAGGPQNIQYF. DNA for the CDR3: TGTGCCAGCAGCTTAAAGTATGGGGCGGGAGGGCCCCAAAACATTCAGTACTTC.

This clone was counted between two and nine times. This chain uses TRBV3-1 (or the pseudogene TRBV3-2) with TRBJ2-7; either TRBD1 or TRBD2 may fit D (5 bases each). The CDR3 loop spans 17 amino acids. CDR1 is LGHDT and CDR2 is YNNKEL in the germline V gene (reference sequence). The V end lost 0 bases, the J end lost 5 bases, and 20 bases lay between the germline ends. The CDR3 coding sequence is TGTGCCAGCAGCCAAGATAATCGGGCAGCCGGGGCCAACGAGCAGTACTTC. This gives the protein CASSQDNRAAGANEQYF.

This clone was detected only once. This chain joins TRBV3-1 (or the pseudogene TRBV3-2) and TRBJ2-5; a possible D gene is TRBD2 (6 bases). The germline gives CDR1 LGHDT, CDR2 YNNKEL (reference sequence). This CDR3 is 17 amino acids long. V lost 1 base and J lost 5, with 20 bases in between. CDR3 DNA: TGTGCCAGCAGCCAAGTCGGCGTAGCGGTTGGGGGGGAGACCCAGTACTTC. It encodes CASSQVGVAVGGETQYF.

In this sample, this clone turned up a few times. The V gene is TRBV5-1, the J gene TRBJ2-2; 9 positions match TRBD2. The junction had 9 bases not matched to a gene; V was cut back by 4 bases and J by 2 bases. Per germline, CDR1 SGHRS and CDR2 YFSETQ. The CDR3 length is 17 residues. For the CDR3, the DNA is TGCGCCAGCAGCGTAGCGGGAGTAGGAGGAAACACCGGGGAGCTGTTTTTT. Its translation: CASSVAGVGGNTGELFF.

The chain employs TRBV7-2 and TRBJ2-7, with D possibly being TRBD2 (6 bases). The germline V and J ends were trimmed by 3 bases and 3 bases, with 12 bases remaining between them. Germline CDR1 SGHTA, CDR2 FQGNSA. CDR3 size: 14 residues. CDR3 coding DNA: TGTGCCAGCAGCTTTCTCACGGACTACTACGAGCAGTACTTC. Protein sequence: CASSFLTDYYEQYF.

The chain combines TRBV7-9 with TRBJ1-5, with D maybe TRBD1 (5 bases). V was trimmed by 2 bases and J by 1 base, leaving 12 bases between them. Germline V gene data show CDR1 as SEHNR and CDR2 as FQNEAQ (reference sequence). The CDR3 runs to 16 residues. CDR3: CASSLTGRDSNQPQHF. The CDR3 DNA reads TGTGCCAGCAGCTTAACGGGTCGGGACAGCAATCAGCCCCAGCATTTT.

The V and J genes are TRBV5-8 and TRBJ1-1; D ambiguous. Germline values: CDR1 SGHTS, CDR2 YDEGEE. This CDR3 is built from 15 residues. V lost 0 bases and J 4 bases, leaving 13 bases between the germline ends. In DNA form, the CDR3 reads TGTGCCAGCAGCTTGGGGGTCTCGGGGTTCACTGAAGCTTTCTTT. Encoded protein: CASSLGVSGFTEAFF. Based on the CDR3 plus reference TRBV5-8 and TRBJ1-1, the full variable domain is EAGVTQSPTHLIKTRGQQATLRCSPISGHTSVYWYQQALGLGLQFLLWYDEGEERNRGNFPPRFSGRQFPNYSSELNVNALELEDSALYLCASSLGVSGFTEAFFGQGTRLTVV.